The 26 T cell receptor beta chains below all came from one sample that was sequenced in a study of blood T cell repertoires in COVID-19. Here immunoSEQ multiplex PCR was the method, and the copy in TCRdb shows in-frame clones only, minus some. The sample consists of about 75,000 clones, 87% of them appearing once. Sequenced: peripheral blood. The receptors shown here come from a woman aged 45-60 years with acute or convalescent COVID-19.

The J gene is TRBJ1-5, the V gene TRBV4-1, with 7 positions matching TRBD1. Per germline, CDR1 MGHRA and CDR2 YSYEKL. The CDR3 length is 16 residues. The V and J ends lost 4 bases and 0 bases, in that order; junction bases with no gene match: 6. The CDR3 sequence is CASSPRDRISNQPQHF. Written as DNA, the CDR3 is TGCGCCAGCAGCCCCCGGGACAGAATTAGCAATCAGCCCCAGCATTTT.

The chain joins TRBV15 to TRBJ2-4; perhaps TRBD1 as D (6 bases). Germline V CDR1 and CDR2: LNHNV, YYDKDF (reference sequence). Trimming stripped 0 bases from V and 5 bases from J, with 8 bases between. The CDR3 loop spans 14 amino acids. The CDR3 DNA reads TGTGCCACCAGCAGAGATAGGACAGAAAACATTCAGTACTTC. It translates to CATSRDRTENIQYF.

The chain uses TRBV28 and TRBJ2-7, with unresolved D. V was shortened by 7 bases and J by 3 bases, with 10 bases between the two germline ends. Germline CDR1 and CDR2: MDHEN and SYDVKM. This CDR3 is 12 amino acids long. The CDR3, as DNA: TGTGCCAGCACCCCTAATGACTACGAGCAGTACTTC. It yields the protein CASTPNDYEQYF.

The V and J genes are TRBV6-5 and TRBJ1-4, with 7 bases aligning to TRBD1. Germline values: CDR1 MNHEY, CDR2 SVGAGI. The length of the CDR3 is 14 residues. The trim removed 6 bases at V and 8 bases at J, leaving 9 bases unmatched. The CDR3 reads CASRRQGAGEKLFF. As DNA, the CDR3 is TGTGCCAGCAGGCGACAGGGCGCGGGCGAAAAACTGTTTTTT.

This chain joins TRBV4-1 and TRBJ1-1; the D is unclear. Trimming left V 0 bases short and J 1 base short, with 6 bases between. The CDR3 is 14 amino acids. In germline, CDR1 is MGHRA, CDR2 YSYEKL. The CDR3 loop is CASSQDHRNTEAFF. Written as DNA, the CDR3 is TGCGCCAGCAGCCAAGATCATAGGAACACTGAAGCTTTCTTT.

The rearrangement joins TRBV7-3 to TRBJ2-5, with D possibly matching TRBD2 (5 bases). Germline assignment: CDR1 SGHTA and CDR2 FQGTGA. This CDR3 region has 15 residues. Trimming removed 0 bases from V and 2 bases from J, with 10 bases in between. The CDR3 DNA reads as TGTGCCAGCAGCTTAACCCCGGGGAAGCAAGAGACCCAGTACTTC. Protein: CASSLTPGKQETQYF.

This sequence joins TRBV6-5 and TRBJ1-1; TRBD1 matches at 10 bases. Looked up from germline, CDR1 is MNHEY and CDR2 is SVGAGI. This CDR3 comprises 15 residues. Unmatched junction bases numbered 6, after V lost 5 bases and J lost 3 bases. CDR3 bases: TGTGCCAGCAGTCCGATCGGGACAGGGGACACTGAAGCTTTCTTT. Translated: CASSPIGTGDTEAFF.

For the CDR3, the DNA is TGTGCCAGCACCCCATCGGAGACCTACGAGCAGTACTTC. Protein: CASTPSETYEQYF. The chain employs TRBV6-1 and TRBJ2-7, with D unresolved. Germline CDR1 MNHNS, CDR2 SASEGT. The CDR3 has 13 residues. The V gene lost 7 bases and the J gene lost 2 bases, with 12 bases spanning the gap.

The chain employs TRBV7-6 and TRBJ2-5; maybe TRBD2 (5 bases). With 3 bases removed from V and 1 base from J, the gap between germline ends came to 12 bases. The CDR3 runs 15 residues. The germline gives CDR1 SGHVS, CDR2 FNYEAQ. The CDR3 spells CASSFSVGLQETQYF. The CDR3, as DNA: TGTGCCAGCAGCTTTTCTGTAGGACTCCAAGAGACCCAGTACTTC.

This sequence joins TRBV5-6 and TRBJ1-1, with a weak D call TRBD1 (5 bases). Germline CDR1 SGHDT, CDR2 YYEEEE. CDR3 size: 14 residues. V was shortened by 3 bases and J by 0 bases, with 9 bases between the two germline ends. CDR3 residues: CASSWGRLNTEAFF. The CDR3 DNA reads TGTGCCAGCAGCTGGGGCAGATTGAACACTGAAGCTTTCTTT.

The chain links TRBV5-4 to TRBJ1-1, with D unresolved. The germline gives CDR1 SGHNT, CDR2 YYREEE (reference sequence). This CDR3 region has 13 residues. Trimming pared 2 bases from V and 5 bases from J, leaving 10 bases between. CDR3 sequence: CASSLGRETEAFF. The CDR3, as DNA: TGTGCCAGCAGCTTAGGTAGGGAGACTGAAGCTTTCTTT.

This clone was recorded only once. This chain connects TRBV2 to TRBJ1-6, with a tentative D call TRBD1 (6 bases). The CDR3 runs 16 residues. The V and J ends lost 6 bases and 5 bases respectively, with 17 bases between them. CDR1 and CDR2 from the germline V gene are SNHLY and FYNNEI. CDR3 DNA sequence: TGTGCCAGCAGGGGGGCTTCCCAGGGAAATAATTCACCCCTCCACTTT. Translation gives CASRGASQGNNSPLHF.

The genes are TRBV30 and TRBJ2-7, with no clear D. CDR1 and CDR2 from the germline V gene are GTSNPN and SVGIG (reference sequence). This CDR3 spans 12 amino acids. Trimming stripped 0 bases from V and 7 bases from J, with 10 bases between. DNA of the CDR3: TGTGCCTGGAGTGTACCCTCAGTGGAGCAGTACTTC. Residues: CAWSVPSVEQYF.

The chain uses TRBV7-2 and TRBJ2-4; D unresolved. V gave up 3 bases and J gave up 0 bases, with 9 bases separating them. Germline values: CDR1 SGHTA, CDR2 FQGNSA. The CDR3 runs 15 residues. Here the CDR3 DNA reads TGTGCCAGCAGCTTGACTGTTCTAGCCAAAAACATTCAGTACTTC. Translating gives CASSLTVLAKNIQYF.

This chain links TRBV19 with TRBJ1-5, with TRBD1 as a possible D gene (5 bases). The CDR3 length is 14 residues. Trimming left V 6 bases short and J 4 bases short, with 13 bases between. In germline, CDR1 is LNHDA, CDR2 SQIVND (reference sequence). The DNA for the CDR3 is TGTGCCAGTAGCCAGGGCATGGGTAATCAGCCCCAGCATTTT. This translates into CASSQGMGNQPQHF.

This rearrangement joins TRBV15 to TRBJ2-1, with D perhaps TRBD2 (6 bases). V gave up 4 bases and J gave up 7 bases, with 14 bases separating them. Germline-derived CDR1 and CDR2 are LNHNV and YYDKDF (reference sequence). The CDR3 has 14 residues. The CDR3 coding sequence is TGTGCCACCAGCACTTCCGCGGGACGAAATGAGCAGTTCTTC. It codes for CATSTSAGRNEQFF.

This clone was recorded only once. This chain links TRBV10-3 with TRBJ1-4; TRBD1 aligns across 9 bases. With 11 bases clipped from V and 7 bases from J, the junction kept 11 bases outside the gene matches. Germline V lookup: CDR1 ENHRY, CDR2 SYGVKD. The CDR3 runs 14 residues. Here the CDR3 DNA reads TGTGCCGCATCCCGGGGACAGGGTGGTGAAAAACTGTTTTTT. Residues: CAASRGQGGEKLFF.

The gene calls are TRBV19 and TRBJ1-5; 9 positions match TRBD1. Germline loops: CDR1 LNHDA, CDR2 SQIVND (reference sequence). With 5 bases clipped from V and 6 bases from J, the junction kept 11 bases outside the gene matches. CDR3 length equals 16 residues. DNA of the CDR3: TGTGCCAGTAGTCTTCGGACAGGGGAAATAGGTCAGCCCCAGCATTTT. Translated: CASSLRTGEIGQPQHF.

The chain uses TRBV30 and TRBJ2-5; D uncertain. Germline V lookup: CDR1 GTSNPN, CDR2 SVGIG (reference sequence). With 4 bases removed from V and 7 bases from J, the gap between germline ends came to 22 bases. CDR3 size: 15 residues. In nucleotides, the CDR3 is TGTGCCTGGAAATATAGCCTTCTTACGGTGGGGACCCAGTACTTC. Translated: CAWKYSLLTVGTQYF.

CDR3 DNA: TGTGCCAGCAGCATTGGGACTAGAAGCAATGAGCAGTTCTTC. It specifies CASSIGTRSNEQFF. The rearrangement uses TRBV5-6 and TRBJ2-1, with 8 bases matching TRBD2. Germline CDR1 SGHDT, CDR2 YYEEEE. The CDR3 is 14 residues long. V lost 4 bases to trimming and J lost 6 bases; unmatched junction nucleotides: 6.

The chain links TRBV28 to TRBJ2-1; 9 positions agree with TRBD2. CDR1 and CDR2 (germline): MDHEN, SYDVKM. Unmatched junction bases numbered 26, after V lost 5 bases and J lost 6 bases. The CDR3 has 21 residues. The CDR3 DNA sequence: TGTGCCAGCAGTCCCCCTGCCGCAGGATTTCCGACTAGCGGCAGAATCAATGAGCAGTTCTTC. The encoded protein is CASSPPAAGFPTSGRINEQFF. The whole variable domain, filled in from reference TRBV28 and TRBJ2-1, reads DVKVTQSSRYLVKRTGEKVFLECVQDMDHENMFWYRQDPGLGLRLIYFSYDVKMKEKGDIPEGYSVSREKKERFSLILESASTNQTSMYLCASSPPAAGFPTSGRINEQFFGPGTRLTVL.

The chain links TRBV9 to TRBJ2-3; 8 bases are shared with TRBD2. CDR1 and CDR2 from the germline V gene are SGDLS and YYNGEE. The V and J ends lost 6 bases and 5 bases, in that order; junction bases with no gene match: 8. The CDR3 sequence is 14 residues long. The CDR3 nucleotides are TGTGCCAGCAACTCGGGAGGGCTCGGAGATACGCAGTATTTT. Translated: CASNSGGLGDTQYF.

The chain has TRBV28 and TRBJ1-1, with D perhaps TRBD1 (5 bases). V was clipped by 6 bases and J by 4 bases, with 15 bases between them. This CDR3 contains 14 residues. Germline V gives CDR1 MDHEN, CDR2 SYDVKM. The CDR3 DNA reads as TGTGCCAGCAGCCGGGGGGATCGGGGCACTGAAGCTTTCTTT. Protein sequence: CASSRGDRGTEAFF.

A few counts support this clone. This chain links TRBV20-1 with TRBJ1-1; 8 bases fit TRBD1. The germline V gene has CDR1 DFQATT and CDR2 SNEGSKA (reference sequence). The CDR3 has 11 residues. V lost 7 bases and J lost 6; bases outside the gene matches: 4. Here the CDR3 DNA reads TGCAGTGGTCAGGGGGCTGCTGAAGCTTTCTTT. Encoded protein: CSGQGAAEAFF.

The chain employs TRBV7-2 and TRBJ1-1; tentative D call: TRBD1 (6 bases). Germline V gene data show CDR1 as SGHTA and CDR2 as FQGNSA. The CDR3 spans 16 residues. Trimming cost V 2 bases and J 0 bases, with 13 bases left between them. Here the CDR3 DNA reads TGTGCCAGCAGCTTATTAGTGGGGGCTTTGAACACTGAAGCTTTCTTT. It encodes CASSLLVGALNTEAFF. The entire variable domain, with the rest obtained from reference TRBV7-2 and TRBJ1-1, is as follows: GAGVSQSPSNKVTEKGKDVELRCDPISGHTALYWYRQSLGQGLEFLIYFQGNSAPDKSGLPSDRFSAERTGGSVSTLTIQRTQQEDSAVYLCASSLLVGALNTEAFFGQGTRLTVV.

The J gene is TRBJ1-2, the V gene TRBV10-2; no reliable D call. The CDR3 extends over 12 amino acids. The germline V gene has CDR1 WSHSY and CDR2 SAAADI. The germline V and J ends were trimmed by 3 bases and 8 bases, with 10 bases remaining between them. The CDR3 DNA is TGCGCCAGCAGTGATTATGAGCGAGGCTACACCTTC. Translation: CASSDYERGYTF.